This TCR beta chain was found in a study of Graves' ophthalmopathy and Graves' hyperthyroidism. Study results and limitations: With roughly 69% sensitivity and 72.22% specificity, the model predicted ophthalmopathy progression. The blood repertoire also included most expanded thyroid clonotypes above 0.001 frequency.

The authors amplified TCR beta CDR3 regions, and they did so from RNA transcripts for repertoire sequencing. HTBI primers primed a first-round RT-PCR, and a second-round multiplex PCR followed. A single record per CDR3 protein comes from TCRdb applying MiXCR to the multiplex PCR reads. The table lists roughly 1.1 million distinct CDR3 sequences, about 35% of them singletons. Turning to this clonotype: As yet, its antigen is unknown.

Hyperthyroidism was new, under 2 months, in patients aged 18 to 65. Germline V CDR1 and CDR2: MNHEY, SMNVEV (reference sequence). This CDR3 has 13 amino acids. Trimming cost V 4 bases and J 2 bases, with 8 bases left between them. The rearrangement uses TRBV27 and TRBJ2-5; D remains unclear. The clonotype was recovered from an adult man with Graves' hyperthyroidism. Specimen: peripheral blood or thyroid tissue (not recorded which). The DNA for the CDR3 is TGTGCCAGCAGTTCGCATAATCAAGAGACCCAGTACTTC. Protein product: CASSSHNQETQYF.